This T cell receptor (beta chain) was sequenced during a study of T cells in narcolepsy. Findings and caveats of the study: Autoreactive clonotypes reportedly recurred in blood of same and different patients, not controls. Same-patient CSF and blood CD4+ T cell clonotypes included HCRT-specific and TRIB2-specific autoreactive ones.

Produced via immunoSEQ multiplex PCR; TCRdb's table is partial and in-frame only. The data hold 27,000 or so clones, with 86% observed a single time. For this clone: Its antigen remains unidentified.

This sequence was found in a human donor with narcolepsy. Sequenced material: CD45RA- memory CD4+ T cells from PBMCs.

The CDR3 DNA follows: TGTGCCAGTAGTCCCGCCGTCGGGGAGGGTTATGGCTACACCTTC. Residues: CASSPAVGEGYGYTF. The chain couples TRBV19 to TRBJ1-2, with D uncertain. CDR3 size: 15 residues. Germline CDR1 is LNHDA and CDR2 is SQIVND (reference sequence). Between the trimmed V and J ends, which lost 5 bases and 5 bases, there was a span of 18 bases.